A selection of T cell receptor beta chains follows, all from one sample in a study of blood T cell repertoires in COVID-19. This table comes from immunoSEQ multiplex PCR, and its TCRdb copy is limited to in-frame clones, with some not included. The sample yields about 360,000 clones, 75% to 90% seen once. Material for sequencing was peripheral blood. The receptors were gathered from a woman aged 55 to 70 with COVID-19, enrolled during active disease. The CDR3 runs from the conserved cysteine through the conserved F or W. D genes are given only for firm matches. Clone size appears in some rows only: once, few, many, or a class for an expanded clone.

-	TRBV9	-	TRBJ1-1	CASSATLTVNTEAFF	TGTGCCAGCAGCGCGACGTTGACAGTGAACACTGAAGCTTTCTTT
TRBD1	TRBV3-1/TRBV3-2	-	TRBJ1-1	CASSQTGGRTEAFF	TGTGCCAGCAGCCAAACAGGGGGCAGGACTGAAGCTTTCTTT
TRBD1	TRBV15	few	TRBJ1-2	CATSRDNPGQVSYGYTF	TGTGCCACCAGCAGAGATAACCCGGGACAGGTGTCCTATGGCTACACCTTC
-	TRBV27	-	TRBJ2-1	CASSFYSDRILYNEQFF	TGTGCCAGCAGTTTCTACTCGGACAGAATACTCTACAATGAGCAGTTCTTC
-	TRBV3-1/TRBV3-2	-	TRBJ1-2	CASISRGGGDGYTF	TGTGCCAGCATCTCAAGGGGGGGAGGCGATGGCTACACCTTC
TRBD2	TRBV27	-	TRBJ2-5	CASSDFGTSGKETQYF	TGTGCCAGCAGTGATTTCGGGACTAGCGGAAAAGAGACCCAGTACTTC
TRBD1	TRBV6-6	-	TRBJ2-2	CASSWDSVTGELFF	TGTGCCAGCAGTTGGGACAGTGTCACCGGGGAGCTGTTTTTT
-	TRBV30	-	TRBJ2-1	CACQGNEQFF	TGTGCCTGCCAGGGGAATGAGCAGTTCTTC
-	TRBV30	-	TRBJ2-2	CAWREGENAGELFF	TGTGCCTGGAGAGAAGGGGAAAACGCCGGGGAGCTGTTTTTT
-	TRBV6-1	-	TRBJ2-5	CASSEGLAGVRETQYF	TGTGCCAGCAGTGAAGGATTGGCAGGGGTCAGAGAGACCCAGTACTTC